This T cell receptor (beta chain) came from a study of blood T cell repertoires in COVID-19. Study-wide context: There were acute and convalescent COVID-19 samples, and they came from the United States, Italy and Spain. T cells, B-cell-depleted T cells, or PBMCs provided the cDNA or gDNA that served as material.

This table comes from immunoSEQ multiplex PCR, and its TCRdb copy is limited to in-frame clones, with some not included. There are about 76,000 clones in the sample; 82% occur only once, and about 30% lies in the top ten. This CDR3 has 21 amino acids. Germline trimming cut 5 bases from V and 3 bases from J; bases unmatched to any gene: 18. Germline values: CDR1 SNHLY, CDR2 FYNNEI. The chain carries TRBV2 and TRBJ2-1; 14 bases fit TRBD2. The sequence was obtained from a human donor in a cohort sampled during active COVID-19. The sequenced sample consisted of peripheral blood. The DNA of the CDR3 is TGTGCCAGCAGTTCTCGACTAGCGGGGGGGTCTTTAAAACCCCTCTACAATGAGCAGTTCTTC. Residues: CASSSRLAGGSLKPLYNEQFF.